This T cell receptor (beta chain) was found in a study of blood T cell repertoires in COVID-19. Study as a whole: In each case, the material was cDNA or gDNA derived from T cells, B-cell-depleted T cells, or PBMCs.

Germline loops: CDR1 SNHLY, CDR2 FYNNEI. The CDR3 sequence is 13 residues long. V was shortened by 2 bases and J by 6 bases, with 10 bases between the two germline ends. Authors' methods: Reference gene primers were amplified, and this amplification served to estimate nucleated cell counts. TCRdb keeps only in-frame clones here, not all; method: immunoSEQ multiplex PCR. The V and J calls and clone size were taken over from that table, and D and trimming were inferred from the DNA. The table shows tens of thousands of clones, with around 90% occurring only once. In its sample, this clone was seen a few times.

V usage is TRBV2 and J usage is TRBJ1-1; D not resolved. This TCR was recovered from a man aged 35-49 years with COVID-19, enrolled during active disease. The sample comprised peripheral blood. The CDR3 DNA reads as TGTGCCAGCAGTGAAAGTGGTATAGCTGAAGCTTTCTTT. Amino acid sequence: CASSESGIAEAFF. The entire variable domain, with the rest obtained from reference TRBV2 and TRBJ1-1, is as follows: EPEVTQTPSHQVTQMGQEVILRCVPISNHLYFYWYRQILGQKVEFLVSFYNNEISEKSEIFDDQFSVERPDGSNFTLKIRSTKLEDSAMYFCASSESGIAEAFFGQGTRLTVV.